The next 16 T cell receptor beta chains were all read from a single sample in a study of shared clonotypes between healthy human individuals. Assay: immunoSEQ multiplex PCR; the TCRdb copy retains only in-frame clones and omits some. The sample has approximately 500,000 clones, approximately 80% seen once. Sequenced material: PBMCs. These receptors all come from a woman aged 40 to 50 in good health. Some clones in this sample may be carry-over from other donors' samples.

This clone has more than one count but fewer than ten. In the same sample, other DNA sequences code for this CDR3. The CDR3 protein is CASSFDLYEQYF. DNA for the CDR3: TGCGCCAGCAGCTTCGACCTCTACGAGCAGTACTTC. The chain uses TRBV5-1 and TRBJ2-7; D gene unclear. CDR1 is SGHRS and CDR2 is YFSETQ in the germline V gene. V was clipped by 2 bases and J by 3 bases, with 6 bases between them. The CDR3 extends over 12 amino acids.

This chain links TRBV7-8 with TRBJ1-1, with D perhaps TRBD1 (5 bases). The CDR3 covers 16 residues. With 1 base removed from V and 6 bases from J, the gap between germline ends came to 18 bases. Germline CDR1 SGHVS, CDR2 FQNEAQ. The CDR3 sequence: CASSLDQGGSDPEAFF. DNA of the CDR3: TGTGCCAGCAGCTTAGATCAGGGAGGCTCTGATCCTGAAGCTTTCTTT.

V gene TRBV7-3 combines with J gene TRBJ2-1, with D unclear. Deletions cut 2 bases from V and 2 bases from J, with 4 bases between. This CDR3 has 13 residues. Looked up from germline, CDR1 is SGHTA and CDR2 is FQGTGA. The DNA of the CDR3 is TGTGCCAGCAGCTTAGCGGCCTACAATGAGCAGTTCTTC. Its translation is CASSLAAYNEQFF.

The rearrangement joins TRBV11-2 to TRBJ2-1; D remains ambiguous. The germline gives CDR1 SGHAT, CDR2 FQNNGV. There are 15 residues in the CDR3. V lost 0 bases to trimming and J lost 5 bases, with 11 bases between them. The CDR3 nucleotides are TGTGCCAGCAGCTTAGATTCAGGACGGAACAATGAGCAGTTCTTC. Translation gives CASSLDSGRNNEQFF.

The chain recombines TRBV5-1 with TRBJ2-6; D is undetermined. Trimming left V 5 bases short and J 1 base short, with 4 bases between. Germline V gene data show CDR1 as SGHRS and CDR2 as YFSETQ. This CDR3 spans 13 amino acids. CDR3 sequence: CASRESGANVLTF. The CDR3 DNA is TGCGCCAGCAGGGAATCTGGGGCCAACGTCCTGACTTTC.

This chain joins TRBV6-1 and TRBJ2-1; 8 bases fit TRBD2. The J segment lost 4 bases and the V segment lost 1 base, leaving 3 bases of the junction unmatched. CDR1 and CDR2 (germline): MNHNS, SASEGT. This CDR3 has 15 residues. The CDR3 here is CASSEDSGTYNEQFF. CDR3 DNA sequence: TGTGCCAGCAGTGAAGATAGCGGGACGTACAATGAGCAGTTCTTC.

The CDR3 coding sequence is TGTGCCAGCAGCTTAGGGACGGGGTTCTACGAGCAGTACTTC. It specifies CASSLGTGFYEQYF. This rearrangement joins TRBV7-2 to TRBJ2-7, with D tentatively TRBD2 (5 bases). This CDR3 comprises 14 residues. Germline-derived CDR1 and CDR2 are SGHTA and FQGNSA. V was pared by 1 base and J by 3 bases, with 10 bases between.

V usage is TRBV30 and J usage is TRBJ2-3; D is unclear. The V gene's germline CDR1 is GTSNPN and CDR2 SVGIG (reference sequence). Trimming took off 0 bases at V and 4 bases at J, with 8 bases between the two ends. This CDR3 is 13 amino acids long. For the CDR3, the DNA is TGTGCCTGGAGTGTGACTTCAGCAGATACGCAGTATTTT. It specifies CAWSVTSADTQYF.

The chain joins TRBV7-2 to TRBJ2-1, with D perhaps matching TRBD2 (5 bases). The germline CDR1 and CDR2 sequences are SGHTA and FQGNSA. V was trimmed by 2 bases and J by 2 bases, leaving 10 bases between them. The CDR3 totals 15 residues. The CDR3 spells CASSLTADAYNEQFF. The DNA of the CDR3 is TGTGCCAGCAGCTTAACAGCGGATGCCTACAATGAGCAGTTCTTC.

This clone was counted many times. The chain carries TRBV13 and TRBJ2-7; 10 bases map to TRBD1. The CDR3 spans 14 residues. Trimming removed 4 bases from V and 7 bases from J; junction bases left unmatched: 7. In germline, CDR1 is PRHDT, CDR2 FYEKMQ (reference sequence). The CDR3 bases are TGTGCCAGCAGCTCCCGACAGGGGGCGGATGAGCAGTACTTC. This gives the protein CASSSRQGADEQYF.

The chain has TRBV7-6 and TRBJ2-5; 7 bases line up with TRBD1. The germline V gene encodes CDR1 SGHVS and CDR2 FNYEAQ. J was trimmed by 5 bases and V by 5 bases; bases with no gene match: 11. The CDR3 consists of 15 residues. CDR3 coding DNA: TGTGCCAGCAGCACCCTCAAAGACAGGGTGGAGACCCAGTACTTC. This translates into CASSTLKDRVETQYF.

This rearrangement joins TRBV5-6 to TRBJ1-2; TRBD1 is a possible D gene (5 bases). The CDR3 runs 14 residues. CDR1 SGHDT and CDR2 YYEEEE come from the germline V gene. Between the trimmed V and J ends, which lost 4 bases and 4 bases, there was a span of 14 bases. The CDR3 DNA is TGTGCCAGCAGCCGTTGGGGGGTCGCCTATGGCTACACCTTC. It codes for CASSRWGVAYGYTF.

V usage is TRBV10-3 and J usage is TRBJ1-4; D unclear. Looked up from germline, CDR1 is ENHRY and CDR2 is SYGVKD. CDR3 length: 12 amino acids. Trimming removed 7 bases at V and 7 bases at J, with 10 bases between. The CDR3 here is CAIKGVGEKLFF. The CDR3 coding sequence is TGTGCCATCAAGGGAGTTGGTGAAAAACTGTTTTTT.

The chain has TRBV7-9 and TRBJ2-5; perhaps D is TRBD1 or TRBD2 (6 bases each). V lost 3 bases, J lost 2 bases, and 16 bases lay in between. Germline loops: CDR1 SEHNR, CDR2 FQNEAQ (reference sequence). This CDR3 spans 16 amino acids. The CDR3 DNA reads as TGTGCCAGCAGCTTTATACAAGGGGGGATACAAGAGACCCAGTACTTC. Translating it yields CASSFIQGGIQETQYF.

V is TRBV28 and J is TRBJ2-1, with unresolved D. Trimming removed 6 bases from V and 4 bases from J, with 10 bases in between. Germline V gene sequence: CDR1 MDHEN, CDR2 SYDVKM. The CDR3 loop spans 13 amino acids. The CDR3 sequence: CASRQYLYNEQFF. The CDR3 bases are TGTGCCAGCAGGCAGTACCTTTACAATGAGCAGTTCTTC.

This clone was seen a few times. This specimen includes other DNA sequences encoding the same CDR3. This chain joins TRBV9 and TRBJ2-3; D uncertain. Germline loops: CDR1 SGDLS, CDR2 YYNGEE. This CDR3 region has 11 residues. V dropped 0 bases and J dropped 5 bases, with 1 base sitting between them. Here the CDR3 reads CASSVGDTQYF. The CDR3 bases are TGTGCCAGCAGCGTAGGAGATACGCAGTATTTT. The complete variable domain, with remaining parts taken from reference TRBV9 and TRBJ2-3, reads DSGVTQTPKHLITATGQRVTLRCSPRSGDLSVYWYQQSLDQGLQFLIQYYNGEERAKGNILERFSAQQFPDLHSELNLSSLELGDSALYFCASSVGDTQYFGPGTRLTVL.